This T cell receptor (beta chain) was documented in a study of radiotherapy plus CTLA-4 blockade in lung cancer. The overall study: Among enrolled patients, roughly 20% responded and around 30% achieved disease control. Broader study findings: In blood, after radiotherapy plus ipilimumab, tumor-derived TCR clones expanded. Together with interferon-beta, which increased in serum after radiation, early dynamic changes in blood T cell clones were reportedly the best predictors of response.

Germline CDR1 reads SGHRS; CDR2 reads YFSETQ. The CDR3 is 12 residues long. The V and J ends lost 4 bases and 8 bases, in that order; junction bases with no gene match: 3. TCRdb's table, derived via immunoSEQ multiplex PCR, lists solely in-frame clones and lacks some. The sample includes under 95,000 clones, approximately 80% of them seen just once. On this clone: The antigen is unknown.

This sequence originates from a human donor with non-small cell lung cancer who had stable disease on radiotherapy plus ipilimumab. Material: peripheral blood, obtained from a patient treated with radiotherapy plus ipilimumab. The genes are TRBV5-1 and TRBJ2-1; TRBD2 matches at 7 bases. CDR3 protein: CASSLTSYEQFF. CDR3 DNA: TGCGCCAGCAGCCTGACTAGCTATGAGCAGTTCTTC.